The table lists the clone carrying this T cell receptor (beta chain) with a few counts. The data belong to a study of blood T cell repertoires in COVID-19. Turning to the study itself: Some COVID-19 samples were acute and others convalescent; all came from the United States, Italy and Spain. T cells, B-cell-depleted T cells, or PBMCs supplied cDNA or gDNA.

Original handling: Reference gene primer amplification yielded estimated nucleated cell counts. Assay: immunoSEQ multiplex PCR; the TCRdb copy retains only in-frame clones and omits some. V, J and clone size are those of that table, while D and trimming were read from the DNA. Altogether around 310,000 clones are present, approximately 90% being singletons, with the ten largest covering around a tenth. Cohort allocation depended upon clinical history that participants reported. With 5 bases removed from V and 4 bases from J, the gap between germline ends came to 14 bases. Germline loops: CDR1 LGHNA, CDR2 YNFKEQ. CDR3 length: 14 residues.

The chain joins TRBV4-2 to TRBJ1-2; tentatively, D is TRBD1 (6 bases). This sequence originates from a woman in her thirties or forties who had recovered from COVID-19. Sequenced material: PBMCs or T cells enriched from blood (not recorded which). The CDR3 reads CASSFSTGTYGYTF. The CDR3 DNA reads as TGTGCCAGCAGCTTCTCGACAGGCACCTATGGCTACACCTTC.